The 10 T cell receptor beta chains below all came from one sample that was sequenced in a study of cytomegalovirus exposure and HLA in healthy donors. Both 60 Vbeta primers and 13 Jbeta primers went into the PCR. Profiled with immunoSEQ multiplex PCR; TCRdb holds only in-frame clones, not every one. The sample records around 130,000 clones, roughly 9% being singletons. The sequenced material came from PBMCs. The source is a woman aged 35 to 49 in good health and CMV-seropositive.

The rearrangement uses TRBV5-5 and TRBJ1-5; a weak D match, TRBD1 (5 bases). Trimming pared 0 bases from V and 5 bases from J, leaving 12 bases between. This CDR3 region has 15 residues. The germline CDR1 and CDR2 sequences are SGHKS and YYEKEE (reference sequence). For the CDR3, the DNA is TGTGCCAGCAGCTTGGTTGCGGGGGGGGATCAGCCCCAGCATTTT. As protein: CASSLVAGGDQPQHF.

This clone was observed a few times. The chain links TRBV30 to TRBJ2-7; 7 nucleotides line up with TRBD1. The CDR3 is 11 amino acids. J gave up 11 bases and V 6 bases, and 10 bases lay outside the gene matches. Germline CDR1 reads GTSNPN; CDR2 reads SVGIG (reference sequence). The CDR3 sequence: CACRTGVEEYF. DNA for the CDR3: TGTGCCTGCAGAACAGGGGTAGAGGAGTACTTC.

The V and J genes are TRBV5-6 and TRBJ2-7, with D possibly TRBD2 on 6 matching bases. Germline loops: CDR1 SGHDT, CDR2 YYEEEE. This CDR3 has 11 amino acids. The V end was cut by 6 bases, the J end by 6 bases, with 10 bases between. This chain's CDR3 is CASTRRAEQYF. In nucleotides, the CDR3 is TGTGCCAGCACACGGAGGGCCGAGCAGTACTTC.

As for this clone: Other DNA variants within this sample encode the same CDR3. The chain is built from TRBV7-2 and TRBJ1-2; D call uncertain. Trimming pared 1 base from V and 7 bases from J, leaving 13 bases between. The CDR3 sequence is 14 residues long. Germline CDR1 reads SGHTA; CDR2 reads FQGNSA. CDR3 loop: CASSLVPAASGYTF. CDR3 nucleotide sequence: TGTGCCAGCAGCTTAGTCCCAGCGGCGAGTGGCTACACCTTC.

This clone was seen only a few times. This sequence joins TRBV5-8 and TRBJ1-3, with TRBD1 matching 9 bases. The germline V gene encodes CDR1 SGHTS and CDR2 YDEGEE. This CDR3 spans 15 amino acids. V lost 3 bases, J lost 4 bases, and 5 bases stayed unmatched. The CDR3 DNA reads as TGTGCCAGCAGCTGGGACAGGGTCGAAGGAAACACCATATATTTT. The encoded protein is CASSWDRVEGNTIYF.

This clone was counted between two and nine times. The chain links TRBV6-5 to TRBJ1-1; D is unresolved. The CDR3 is 13 residues long. Per the germline V gene, CDR1 is MNHEY and CDR2 is SVGAGI. Trimming removed 7 bases from V and 1 base from J, with 10 bases in between. The CDR3 loop is CASTRRRNTEAFF. The DNA for the CDR3 is TGTGCCAGCACTCGGAGGAGGAACACTGAAGCTTTCTTT.

The rearrangement joins TRBV6-1 to TRBJ1-1, with TRBD1 matching over 12 bases. Germline CDR1 reads MNHNS; CDR2 reads SASEGT. The CDR3 has 14 residues. V gave up 6 bases and J gave up 4 bases; unmatched junction bases: 3. CDR3 protein: CASRWDRGPTEAFF. CDR3 nucleotide sequence: TGTGCCAGCAGATGGGACAGGGGGCCCACTGAAGCTTTCTTT.

A few counts support this clone. The chain carries TRBV15 and TRBJ2-2; 10 bases map to TRBD2. The V gene's germline CDR1 is LNHNV and CDR2 YYDKDF (reference sequence). Trimming took 6 bases from V and 7 from J; bases not matched to a gene: 5. The CDR3 contains 14 residues. CDR3 nucleotide sequence: TGTGCCACCAGGAAGCGGGGGGGCCACGGGGAGCTGTTTTTT. This gives the protein CATRKRGGHGELFF.

This clone was seen a few times. V and J are TRBV5-4 and TRBJ2-7; 14 bases map to TRBD2. The CDR3 contains 15 residues. CDR1 is SGHNT, CDR2 YYREEE, per germline (reference sequence). V gave up 4 bases and J gave up 4 bases; unmatched junction bases: 4. The DNA of the CDR3 is TGTGCCAGCAGCCCGACTAGCGGGGGGGATTACGAGCAGTACTTC. As protein: CASSPTSGGDYEQYF.

The rearrangement uses TRBV7-9 and TRBJ2-3; 10 nucleotides align to TRBD2. The CDR3 extends over 18 amino acids. Germline lookup yields CDR1 SEHNR and CDR2 FQNEAQ (reference sequence). The V gene end was trimmed by 5 bases and the J gene end by 0 bases; junction bases not matched to a gene: 11. The CDR3 sequence: CASSPGLSGGVSTDTQYF. The CDR3 DNA reads TGTGCCAGCAGCCCCGGCCTGAGCGGGGGGGTCAGCACAGATACGCAGTATTTT.